This TCR beta chain was recovered during a study of blood T cell repertoires in COVID-19. About the research overall: Researchers got acute and convalescent COVID-19 samples from the United States, Italy and Spain. Sources were T cells, B-cell-depleted T cells, or PBMCs; the material itself was cDNA or gDNA.

The germline V gene encodes CDR1 SGHTA and CDR2 FQGNSA. V dropped 2 bases and J dropped 7; count of bases not matched to a gene: 8. The CDR3 loop spans 15 amino acids. As processed by the authors: Amplification with reference gene primers provided the estimates of nucleated cell counts. Data came from immunoSEQ multiplex PCR; TCRdb stores just in-frame clones and leaves some out. D and trimming were read from the DNA, whereas the V and J calls and clone size are those reported in that table. The sample includes about 400,000 clones, around nine tenths of them seen just once. Sequenced: peripheral blood. The chain has TRBV7-2 and TRBJ2-1, with 7 bases aligning to TRBD2. This receptor was taken from a woman aged 25 to 39 with acute or convalescent COVID-19. The CDR3 coding sequence is TGTGCCAGCAGCTTAAGTTTCCAGGGAGGGAATGAGCAGTTCTTC. This gives the protein CASSLSFQGGNEQFF.